This T cell receptor beta chain was retrieved from a study of T cell repertoires in cytomegalovirus infection. For the study at large: Used in the study were CMV epitopes, some recently identified and HLA-C-restricted, others well-studied and HLA-B-restricted.

TCRdb called the reads again in MiXCR, with one record for every CDR3 protein. This sample yields 450,000 to 550,000 distinct CDR3 sequences, of which about 42% are seen a single time; 40% to 50% belongs to the top ten. The CDR3 is made up of 18 amino acids. Germline CDR1 SGHVS, CDR2 FQNEAQ. V was clipped by 3 bases and J by 0 bases; unmatched bases: 9. About this clonotype: The antigen remains unidentified.

The chain recombines TRBV7-8 with TRBJ2-1, with 9 bases fitting TRBD2. Sample: cultured PBMCs, taken from culture after CMV antigen stimulation. This sequence was found in a human donor in good health (CMV status not recorded). Some clones in this sample may be carry-over from other donors' samples. The CDR3 DNA reads TGTGCCAGCAGCTTCCCCTCCGGACTAGCGAGCTCCTACAATGAGCAGTTCTTC. It translates to CASSFPSGLASSYNEQFF.